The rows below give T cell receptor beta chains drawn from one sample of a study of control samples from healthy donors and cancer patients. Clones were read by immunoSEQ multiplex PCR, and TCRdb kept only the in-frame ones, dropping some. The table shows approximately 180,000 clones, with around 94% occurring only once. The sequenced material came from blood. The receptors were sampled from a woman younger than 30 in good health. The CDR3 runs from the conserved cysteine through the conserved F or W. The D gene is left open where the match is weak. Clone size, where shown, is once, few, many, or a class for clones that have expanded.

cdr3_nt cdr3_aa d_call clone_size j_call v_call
TGTGCCAGCAGCTCACAGGGGAAAGGTGAGCAGTTCTTC CASSSQGKGEQFF TRBD1 NA TRBJ2-1 TRBV11-3
TGTGCCAGCAGCCCGCCAGAAAGCAATGAGCAGTTCTTC CASSPPESNEQFF NA NA TRBJ2-1 TRBV3-1/TRBV3-2
TGTGCCAGCAGCTTTGGGTCGGCAGGGAGCCAAGAGACCCAGTACTTC CASSFGSAGSQETQYF NA NA TRBJ2-5 TRBV7-9
TGTGCCAGCTCACGACAGGGGGCGACGGAAGAGCAGTTCTTC CASSRQGATEEQFF TRBD1 NA TRBJ2-1 TRBV18
TGTGCCAGCAGCAACACCGGGACAGGCCATGGCTACACCTTC CASSNTGTGHGYTF TRBD1 few TRBJ1-2 TRBV5-6
TGTGCCAGCAGTGAAAGACTAGCGGGCCTCAATGAGCAGTTCTTC CASSERLAGLNEQFF TRBD2 NA TRBJ2-1 TRBV6-1
TGTGCCAGCAGTTCTCTGGGGGAGAAGAGAGAGACCCAGTACTTC CASSSLGEKRETQYF NA NA TRBJ2-5 TRBV28
TGCGCCAGCAGTGAGGGGGTAACAGATACGCAGTATTTT CASSEGVTDTQYF NA NA TRBJ2-3 TRBV10-1
TGTGCCACCAGTGATGCAGGGGGGACTGAAGCTTTCTTT CATSDAGGTEAFF TRBD1 NA TRBJ1-1 TRBV24-1
TGTGCCAGCAGTTTTCATAAGGGGTTGAGTGGCTACACCTTC CASSFHKGLSGYTF NA few TRBJ1-2 TRBV6-5
TGTGCCAGCAGCTTGGCCTTTCAGTTTTATGGCTACACCTTC CASSLAFQFYGYTF NA NA TRBJ1-2 TRBV5-6
TGTGCCAGCAGGACGAACCCCTATGGCTACACCTTC CASRTNPYGYTF NA NA TRBJ1-2 TRBV12-3/TRBV12-4
TGTGCCAGCAGTGCAGGCTCCTACAATGAGCAGTTCTTC CASSAGSYNEQFF NA NA TRBJ2-1 TRBV7-3
TGCGCCAGCAGCCAAGATGGGAGGAACCCCGGGGAGCTGTTTTTT CASSQDGRNPGELFF NA NA TRBJ2-2 TRBV4-3
TGTGCCAGCACCACCGCCGGGACAGGGTTTGGCTACACCTTC CASTTAGTGFGYTF TRBD1 NA TRBJ1-2 TRBV5-4
TGTGCCAGCAGCTTGCTTGAGGGGGCGGCCGGAAACACCATATATTTT CASSLLEGAAGNTIYF TRBD1 NA TRBJ1-3 TRBV5-6
TGTGCCAGCAGTCCCGGGACAGGGCCTTCCTACGAGCAGTACTTC CASSPGTGPSYEQYF TRBD1 NA TRBJ2-7 TRBV2
TGTGCCAGCAGTCCGGGACTAGCCGATACAACAGATACGCAGTATTTT CASSPGLADTTDTQYF TRBD2 NA TRBJ2-3 TRBV27
TGTGCCAGCAGGAGGTCGGACAGGGTTCTAAGATGGATGAACACTGAAGCTTTCTTT CASRRSDRVLRWMNTEAFF TRBD1 NA TRBJ1-1 TRBV5-8
TGTGCCAGCAGCTTAGTGGGGGTCGAGCAGTACTTC CASSLVGVEQYF NA NA TRBJ2-7 TRBV11-2
TGTGCTAGTGGTTTGCACATATCGGGGGGCTACACCTTC CASGLHISGGYTF NA NA TRBJ1-2 TRBV12-5
TGTGCCAGCAGTGAAGCTATACTGTCTCATGGGGAGCAGTACTTC CASSEAILSHGEQYF NA NA TRBJ2-7 TRBV2
TGCAGCGTTGGGGAGGGACAGTATGGCTACACCTTC CSVGEGQYGYTF TRBD1 NA TRBJ1-2 TRBV29-1
TGCGCCAGCAGCTTGGAAACCGGGACAGGTTATAACTATGGCTACACCTTC CASSLETGTGYNYGYTF TRBD1 NA TRBJ1-2 TRBV5-1
TGTGCCAGCAGCTTAGCTGCTGGTTGGACTGAAGCTTTCTTT CASSLAAGWTEAFF NA NA TRBJ1-1 TRBV7-2
TGTGCCAGCTCACCGCTCAGGGACAGTACGATATGGGGCTACACCTTC CASSPLRDSTIWGYTF TRBD1 NA TRBJ1-2 TRBV18
TGTGCCAGCAGCTTGGGGTGGGGCAACTATGGCTACACCTTC CASSLGWGNYGYTF NA NA TRBJ1-2 TRBV11-3
TGTGCCAGCAGTCCACCGGGACAGAGAGATCAGCCCCAGCATTTT CASSPPGQRDQPQHF TRBD1 NA TRBJ1-5 TRBV2
TGCGCCAGCAGCCCCGGGACTAGCGGATTCCAAGAGACCCAGTACTTC CASSPGTSGFQETQYF TRBD2 NA TRBJ2-5 TRBV5-1
TGTGCCAGCACCATTGACAGGGGGCTCGAGCAGTACTTC CASTIDRGLEQYF TRBD1 once TRBJ2-7 TRBV6-5
TGTGCCAGCAGGAACAGGGGGCTGAGCTATGGCTACACCTTC CASRNRGLSYGYTF TRBD1 NA TRBJ1-2 TRBV27
TGTGCCAGCAGCTTCCGGGCTAGCGGGGCCACAGATACGCAGTATTTT CASSFRASGATDTQYF TRBD2 NA TRBJ2-3 TRBV7-2
TGTGCCAGCAGTGACCTACGGACAGGGAACACCGGGGAGCTGTTTTTT CASSDLRTGNTGELFF TRBD1 NA TRBJ2-2 TRBV25-1
TGTGCCAGCAGTTGGGCCGACAGGGTGAGCTCCTACGAGCAGTACTTC CASSWADRVSSYEQYF TRBD1 NA TRBJ2-7 TRBV6-5
TGCAGCGTTGGATGGGGGGAGGGAAAAGCTTTCTTT CSVGWGEGKAFF NA NA TRBJ1-1 TRBV29-1
TGTGCCAGCAGCTTTGGGACCATTCGGGCGGCTGAAAAACTGTTTTTT CASSFGTIRAAEKLFF NA NA TRBJ1-4 TRBV5-6
TGTGCCAGCAGCTTAGCGCCTAGCGGGGGCCTTTTGGATACGCAGTATTTT CASSLAPSGGLLDTQYF TRBD2 NA TRBJ2-3 TRBV7-2
TGTGCCAGCAGCTTAGGTGTTATTAGCGTTAGAGGCGGGACCGGGGAGCTGTTTTTT CASSLGVISVRGGTGELFF NA NA TRBJ2-2 TRBV7-6
TGTGCCAGCAGCCGGACTGGAAACACCATATATTTT CASSRTGNTIYF NA once TRBJ1-3 TRBV7-9
TGTGCCAGCAGCACGGATGGGACTGAAGCTTTCTTT CASSTDGTEAFF NA NA TRBJ1-1 TRBV9
TGTGCCAGTAGTATCGGGGCTACAATGAACACCGGGGAGCTGTTTTTT CASSIGATMNTGELFF NA NA TRBJ2-2 TRBV19
TGTGCCAGCACTCGGGACAGGGGTACTGAAGCTTTCTTT CASTRDRGTEAFF TRBD1 NA TRBJ1-1 TRBV6-5
TGTGCCAGCAGTTTACTACAGGGCTACGGGGAGCTGTTTTTT CASSLLQGYGELFF NA NA TRBJ2-2 TRBV27
TGTGCCAGCGCCCTTCAAGTATGGACCGGTATGAACACTGAAGCTTTCTTT CASALQVWTGMNTEAFF NA once TRBJ1-1 TRBV5-8
TGCAGTGCTAGTACAACACCATGGGGCTACGAGCAGTACTTC CSASTTPWGYEQYF NA NA TRBJ2-7 TRBV20-1